A single sample gave rise to the 23 T cell receptor beta chains below, sequenced in a study of follicular helper T cells after annual influenza vaccination. Clones were sequenced by immunoSEQ multiplex PCR, and TCRdb holds only the in-frame ones, with some missing. The profile covers about 27,000 clones, with approximately 81% appearing a single time and about 1.2% taken by the ten largest. Time point of the sample: 2014-2015 season, pre-vaccination. This material consisted of CXCR5+ CD38- circulating T follicular helper cells from blood, taken on the day of influenza vaccination. Subset here: circulating Tfh, non-naive CD4+CXCR5+PD-1+ (ICOS+CD38+ or ICOS-CD38-). Receptors were obtained from an adult who received the influenza vaccine.

This clone was recorded only once. This chain connects TRBV5-4 to TRBJ2-1; 7 nucleotides align to TRBD2. The CDR3 consists of 15 residues. V lost 3 bases and J lost 5; bases outside the gene matches: 8. Per the germline V gene, CDR1 is SGHNT and CDR2 is YYREEE (reference sequence). CDR3 in DNA: TGTGCCAGCAGCTCTGGGCGGGAGCTGAACAATGAGCAGTTCTTC. Protein: CASSSGRELNNEQFF.

V usage is TRBV11-2 and J usage is TRBJ2-1, with 9 bases identical to TRBD1. V gave up 2 bases and J gave up 8 bases; unmatched junction bases: 7. Germline CDR1 and CDR2: SGHAT and FQNNGV. The CDR3 length is 15 residues. The CDR3 reads CASSLWGQGSYEQFF. The CDR3, as DNA: TGTGCCAGCAGCTTATGGGGACAGGGTAGCTATGAGCAGTTCTTC.

As regards this clone: The conserved closing phenylalanine or tryptophan is absent in this CDR3, likely reflecting a read error. The DNA is omitted, as the CDR3 cannot be located on it reliably, and the CDR3 follows TCRdb's listing. The chain employs TRBV5-5 and TRBJ2-7; the table gives TRBD2 as D, unverified against the DNA. In germline, CDR1 is SGHKS, CDR2 YYEKEE (reference sequence). Ends included, the CDR3 has 14 residues. Here the CDR3 reads CASSLRLAGGQHGL.

The chain carries TRBV6-5 and TRBJ1-1; perhaps TRBD1 as D (5 bases). CDR3 length: 14 amino acids. The V and J ends lost 6 bases and 0 bases respectively, with 11 bases between them. CDR1 and CDR2 (germline): MNHEY, SVGAGI. The CDR3 nucleotides are TGTGCCAGCAGCTCAGGGTTGATGAACACTGAAGCTTTCTTT. Translating gives CASSSGLMNTEAFF.

As regards this clone: Relative to the germline gene, one junction end is altered; a read error may explain this. The chain couples TRBV7-9 to TRBJ1-2; D is unclear. This CDR3 region has 9 residues. Germline lookup yields CDR1 SEHNR and CDR2 FQNEAQ (reference sequence). The CDR3 loop reads CASSLVQHF. CDR3 in DNA: TGTGCCAGCAGCTTAGTCCAACACTTC.

J is TRBJ1-5 and V is TRBV27, with TRBD1 matching 7 bases. This CDR3 comprises 16 residues. Losses at the gene ends were 5 bases for V and 3 bases for J; bases not matched to a gene: 10. Germline CDR1 and CDR2: MNHEY and SMNVEV (reference sequence). CDR3 in amino acids: CASSTWTGNNNQPQHF. In DNA, the CDR3 is TGTGCCAGCAGTACTTGGACAGGCAACAACAATCAGCCCCAGCATTTT.

V gene TRBV5-1 combines with J gene TRBJ2-4, with 7 positions matching TRBD1. The CDR3 spans 19 residues. In germline, CDR1 is SGHRS, CDR2 YFSETQ. The J segment lost 7 bases and the V segment lost 1 base, leaving 20 bases of the junction unmatched. CDR3 amino acids: CASSLSRTDRDPSRNIQYF. The CDR3 bases are TGCGCCAGCAGCTTGAGCAGGACCGACAGGGACCCCTCAAGGAACATTCAGTACTTC.

This clone was detected only once. This sequence joins TRBV19 and TRBJ1-5; 7 bases agree with TRBD1. Per the germline V gene, CDR1 is LNHDA and CDR2 is SQIVND (reference sequence). The CDR3 is 15 residues long. After removal of 0 bases from V and 7 bases from J, the junction contained 6 bases not matched to a gene. The CDR3 is CASSIEYRGAQPQHF. The DNA of the CDR3 is TGTGCCAGTAGTATAGAGTACAGGGGAGCCCAGCCCCAGCATTTT. The entire variable domain, with the rest obtained from reference TRBV19 and TRBJ1-5, is as follows: DGGITQSPKYLFRKEGQNVTLSCEQNLNHDAMYWYRQDPGQGLRLIYYSQIVNDFQKGDIAEGYSVSREKKESFPLTVTSAQKNPTAFYLCASSIEYRGAQPQHFGDGTRLSIL.

As DNA, the CDR3 is TGTGCCAGCAGCCCTGGACAAAGCATTTCCGGCTACACCTTC. As protein: CASSPGQSISGYTF. The V gene is TRBV9, the J gene TRBJ1-2, with D possibly matching TRBD1 (5 bases). Per the germline V gene, CDR1 is SGDLS and CDR2 is YYNGEE. V gave up 4 bases and J gave up 8 bases, with 18 bases separating them. CDR3 size: 14 residues.

CDR3 protein: CASSRGTSGLSTDTQYF. The CDR3 DNA sequence: TGTGCCAGCAGCAGAGGGACTAGCGGCTTGAGCACAGATACGCAGTATTTT. The chain joins TRBV9 to TRBJ2-3; 11 positions match TRBD2. Germline assignment: CDR1 SGDLS and CDR2 YYNGEE. Germline trimming cut 4 bases from V and 0 bases from J; bases unmatched to any gene: 7. CDR3 size: 17 residues. The whole variable domain, filled in from reference TRBV9 and TRBJ2-3, reads DSGVTQTPKHLITATGQRVTLRCSPRSGDLSVYWYQQSLDQGLQFLIQYYNGEERAKGNILERFSAQQFPDLHSELNLSSLELGDSALYFCASSRGTSGLSTDTQYFGPGTRLTVL.

The V gene is TRBV7-2, the J gene TRBJ1-2, with TRBD1 matching over 8 bases. Germline V gene data show CDR1 as SGHTA and CDR2 as FQGNSA. The length of the CDR3 is 15 residues. Trimming at V came to 0 bases and at J to 3 bases, leaving 3 bases not matched to a gene. The CDR3 DNA is TGTGCCAGCAGCTTAGCCGGGACAGGCGACTATGGCTACACCTTC. Its protein is CASSLAGTGDYGYTF.

This clone was observed a few times. This rearrangement joins TRBV10-2 to TRBJ1-6, with D maybe TRBD1 (6 bases). Trimming removed 4 bases at V and 5 bases at J, with 12 bases between. This CDR3 spans 15 amino acids. Germline CDR1 is WSHSY and CDR2 is SAAADI. In DNA form, the CDR3 reads TGCGCCAGCAGTGTAGGGGGTCTTAATAATTCACCCCTCCACTTT. It codes for CASSVGGLNNSPLHF.

J is TRBJ2-2 and V is TRBV4-2; perhaps TRBD1 as D (5 bases). Trimming left V 2 bases short and J 9 bases short, with 13 bases between. The CDR3 is 14 residues long. CDR1 is LGHNA and CDR2 is YNFKEQ in the germline V gene. The chain's CDR3 is CASSQFGARRELFF. The CDR3 bases are TGTGCCAGCAGCCAATTTGGGGCCCGGAGGGAGCTGTTTTTT.

This chain joins TRBV6-5 and TRBJ1-1; D not certain. Trimming removed 6 bases at V and 1 base at J, with 12 bases between. CDR3 length: 14 amino acids. CDR1 and CDR2 (germline): MNHEY, SVGAGI. The CDR3 spells CASSSPTRNTEAFF. The CDR3 DNA reads TGTGCCAGCAGCTCCCCGACAAGGAACACTGAAGCTTTCTTT.

The sample holds a few counts of this clone. The CDR3, as DNA: TGTGCCAGCAGCCCCCCCGGCGGCGAGCAGTACTTC. Translation: CASSPPGGEQYF. The V and J genes are TRBV5-4 and TRBJ2-7; D unclear. Per the germline V gene, CDR1 is SGHNT and CDR2 is YYREEE (reference sequence). This CDR3 contains 12 residues. V was pared by 4 bases and J by 6 bases, with 11 bases between.

V gene TRBV19 combines with J gene TRBJ2-2; TRBD2 matches 7 bases. The junction had 9 bases not matched to a gene; V was cut back by 3 bases and J by 5 bases. Germline V gene sequence: CDR1 LNHDA, CDR2 SQIVND (reference sequence). The CDR3 covers 16 residues. The CDR3 protein is CASSIGASGTTGELFF. The CDR3 region has the DNA TGTGCCAGTAGTATTGGGGCTAGCGGTACGACCGGGGAGCTGTTTTTT.

Concerning this clone itself: Likely a read error: the CDR3 ends without its conserved phenylalanine or tryptophan. The limits of the CDR3 on the DNA are not certain, so only TCRdb's listed CDR3 is given. The chain links TRBV6-1 to TRBJ1-1. Germline values: CDR1 MNHNS, CDR2 SASEGT. 8 amino acids form the CDR3, both terminal residues included. The CDR3 protein is CASSDLSL.

The rearrangement uses TRBV7-9 and TRBJ1-2; D uncertain. Germline V gene lookup returns CDR1 SEHNR and CDR2 FQNEAQ (reference sequence). CDR3 size: 14 residues. With 4 bases removed from V and 3 bases from J, the gap between germline ends came to 12 bases. Written as DNA, the CDR3 is TGTGCCAGCAGCTCACAACACGGGTACTATGGCTACACCTTC. Its translation: CASSSQHGYYGYTF.

This clone has only one observation. The chain employs TRBV5-6 and TRBJ2-7, with TRBD1 matching over 7 bases. Trimming cost V 4 bases and J 3 bases; bases outside gene matches: 10. From germline, CDR1 is SGHDT and CDR2 YYEEEE. CDR3 length equals 15 residues. Written as DNA, the CDR3 is TGTGCCAGCAGCCGTTACCGGGACAGATTCTACGAGCAGTACTTC. This gives the protein CASSRYRDRFYEQYF.

This clone has a single count. The chain is built from TRBV30 and TRBJ1-5; tentative D call: TRBD1 (6 bases). Germline CDR1 reads GTSNPN; CDR2 reads SVGIG (reference sequence). Trimming took 1 base from V and 6 from J, leaving 16 bases between them. CDR3 size: 15 residues. This CDR3 reads CAWSAGVGQSQPQHF. The CDR3 nucleotides read TGTGCCTGGAGTGCAGGGGTAGGGCAGAGTCAGCCCCAGCATTTT.

This chain links TRBV18 with TRBJ1-2, with a weak D call TRBD1 (6 bases). Germline-derived CDR1 and CDR2 are KGHSH and LQKENI. Trimming pared 6 bases from V and 7 bases from J, leaving 21 bases between. The CDR3 length is 15 residues. CDR3 amino acids: CASSPDLTGNLGYTF. In DNA form, the CDR3 reads TGTGCCAGCTCGCCCGATTTAACAGGGAACCTTGGCTACACCTTC.

The rearrangement links TRBV19 to TRBJ1-1, with a possible D match to TRBD1 (5 bases). V lost 5 bases to trimming and J lost 1 base, with 11 bases between them. This CDR3 spans 14 amino acids. CDR1 is LNHDA and CDR2 is SQIVND in the germline V gene (reference sequence). The CDR3 region has the DNA TGTGCCAGTAGTCCCCGGGGGGAGAACACTGAAGCTTTCTTT. Translated, it gives CASSPRGENTEAFF.

CDR3 in DNA: TGTGCCAGCAAAATTGCCGGGACAGGGAAAAATTCACCCCTCCACTTT. Encoded protein: CASKIAGTGKNSPLHF. The chain has TRBV27 and TRBJ1-6; 9 nucleotides align to TRBD1. The ends lost 7 bases at V and 7 bases at J; junction bases unmatched: 11. The CDR3 loop spans 16 amino acids. Germline V CDR1 and CDR2: MNHEY, SMNVEV (reference sequence).